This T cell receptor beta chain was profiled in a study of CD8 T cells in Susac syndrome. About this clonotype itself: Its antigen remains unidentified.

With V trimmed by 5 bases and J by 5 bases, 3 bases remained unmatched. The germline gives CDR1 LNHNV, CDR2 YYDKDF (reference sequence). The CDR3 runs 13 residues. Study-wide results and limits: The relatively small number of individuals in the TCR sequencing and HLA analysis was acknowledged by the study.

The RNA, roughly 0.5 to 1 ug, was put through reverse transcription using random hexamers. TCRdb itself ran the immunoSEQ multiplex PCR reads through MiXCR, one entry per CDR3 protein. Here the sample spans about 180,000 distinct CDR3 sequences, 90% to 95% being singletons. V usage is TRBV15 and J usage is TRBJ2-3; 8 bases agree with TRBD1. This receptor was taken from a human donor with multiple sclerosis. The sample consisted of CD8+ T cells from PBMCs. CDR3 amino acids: CATSAGGRDTQYF. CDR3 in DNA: TGTGCCACCAGCGCAGGGGGCCGAGATACGCAGTATTTT. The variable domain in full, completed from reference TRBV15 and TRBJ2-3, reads DAMVIQNPRYQVTQFGKPVTLSCSQTLNHNVMYWYQQKSSQAPKLLFHYYDKDFNNEADTPDNFQSRRPNTSFCFLDIRSPGLGDTAMYLCATSAGGRDTQYFGPGTRLTVL.